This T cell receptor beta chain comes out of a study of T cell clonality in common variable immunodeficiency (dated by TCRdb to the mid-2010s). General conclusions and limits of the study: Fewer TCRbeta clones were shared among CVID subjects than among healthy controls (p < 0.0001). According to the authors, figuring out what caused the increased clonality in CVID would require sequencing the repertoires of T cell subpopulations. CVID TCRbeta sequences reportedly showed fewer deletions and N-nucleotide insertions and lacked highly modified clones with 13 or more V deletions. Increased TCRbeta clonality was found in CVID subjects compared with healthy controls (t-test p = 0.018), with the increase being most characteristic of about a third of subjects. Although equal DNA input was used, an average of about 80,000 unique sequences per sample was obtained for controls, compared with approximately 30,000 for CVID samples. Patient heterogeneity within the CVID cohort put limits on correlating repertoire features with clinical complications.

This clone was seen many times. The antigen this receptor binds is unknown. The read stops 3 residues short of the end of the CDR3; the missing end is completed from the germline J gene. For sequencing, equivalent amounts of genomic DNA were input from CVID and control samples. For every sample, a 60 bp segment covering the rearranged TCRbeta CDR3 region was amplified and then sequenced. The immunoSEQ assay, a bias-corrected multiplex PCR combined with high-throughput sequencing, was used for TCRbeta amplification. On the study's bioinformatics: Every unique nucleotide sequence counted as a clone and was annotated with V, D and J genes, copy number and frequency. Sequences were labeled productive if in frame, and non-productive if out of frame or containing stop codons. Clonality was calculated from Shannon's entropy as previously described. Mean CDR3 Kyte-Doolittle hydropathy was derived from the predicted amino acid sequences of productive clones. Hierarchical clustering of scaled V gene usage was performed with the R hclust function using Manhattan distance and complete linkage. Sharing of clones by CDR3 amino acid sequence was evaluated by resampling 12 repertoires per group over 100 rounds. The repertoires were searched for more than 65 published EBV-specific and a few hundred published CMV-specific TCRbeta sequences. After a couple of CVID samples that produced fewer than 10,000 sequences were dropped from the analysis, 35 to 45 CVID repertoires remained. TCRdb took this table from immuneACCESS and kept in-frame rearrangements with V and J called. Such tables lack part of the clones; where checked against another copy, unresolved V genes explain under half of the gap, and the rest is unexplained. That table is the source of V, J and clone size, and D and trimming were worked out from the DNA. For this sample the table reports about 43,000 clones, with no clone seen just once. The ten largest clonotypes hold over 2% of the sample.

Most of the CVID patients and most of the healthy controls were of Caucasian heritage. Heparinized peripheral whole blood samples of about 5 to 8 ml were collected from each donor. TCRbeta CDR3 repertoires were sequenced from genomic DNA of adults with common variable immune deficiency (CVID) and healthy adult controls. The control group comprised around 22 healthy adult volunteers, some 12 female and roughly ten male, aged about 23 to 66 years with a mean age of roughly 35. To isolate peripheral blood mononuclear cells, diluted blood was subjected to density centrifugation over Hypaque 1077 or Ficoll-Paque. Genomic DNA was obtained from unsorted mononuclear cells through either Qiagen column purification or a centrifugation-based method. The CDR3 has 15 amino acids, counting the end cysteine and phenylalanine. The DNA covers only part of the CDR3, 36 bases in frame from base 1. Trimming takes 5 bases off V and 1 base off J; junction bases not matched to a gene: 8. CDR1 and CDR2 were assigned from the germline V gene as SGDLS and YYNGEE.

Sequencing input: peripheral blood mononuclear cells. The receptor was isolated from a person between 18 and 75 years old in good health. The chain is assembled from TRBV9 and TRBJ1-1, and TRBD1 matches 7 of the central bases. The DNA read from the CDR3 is TGTGCCAGCAGAAGTGAACAGGGGAGGAACACTGAA. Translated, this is CASRSEQGRNTE. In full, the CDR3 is CASRSEQGRNTEAFF.